The clone carrying this T cell receptor beta chain was detected only a few times. These data belong to a study of blood T cells in healthy people across ages. The use of a sample-barcoded 5' primer and a J-beta primer mix characterized a second PCR of about 6 to 11 cycles. TCRdb passed the 5' RACE reads through MiXCR, listing each CDR3 protein once. The top ten clones hold 7.9% of a sample with around 1,500,000 distinct CDR3 sequences, about 43% of them seen once. The sequencing sample was made of blood. This TCR derives from a woman aged 18-29 years in good health.

The CDR3 is CASSFDLASYEQYF. The CDR3 region has the DNA TGTGCCAGCAGTTTTGACCTAGCTTCCTACGAGCAGTACTTC. J is TRBJ2-7 and V is TRBV28, with D maybe TRBD2 (5 bases). This CDR3 comprises 14 residues. Germline lookup yields CDR1 MDHEN and CDR2 SYDVKM. V lost 3 bases and J 1 base, leaving 10 bases between the germline ends.